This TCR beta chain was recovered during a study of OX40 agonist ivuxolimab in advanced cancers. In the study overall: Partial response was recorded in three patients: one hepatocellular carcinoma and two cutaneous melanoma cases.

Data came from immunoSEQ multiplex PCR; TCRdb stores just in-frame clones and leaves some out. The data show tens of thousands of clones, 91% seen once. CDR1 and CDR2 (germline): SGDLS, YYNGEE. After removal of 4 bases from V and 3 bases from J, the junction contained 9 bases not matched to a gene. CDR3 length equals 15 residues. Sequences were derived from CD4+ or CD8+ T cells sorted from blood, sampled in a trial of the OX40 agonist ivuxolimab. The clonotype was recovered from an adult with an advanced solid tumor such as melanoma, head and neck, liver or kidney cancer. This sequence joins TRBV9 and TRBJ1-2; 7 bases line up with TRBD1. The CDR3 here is CASSSTTGIDYGYTF. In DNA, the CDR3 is TGTGCCAGCAGCTCAACGACAGGGATTGACTATGGCTACACCTTC.